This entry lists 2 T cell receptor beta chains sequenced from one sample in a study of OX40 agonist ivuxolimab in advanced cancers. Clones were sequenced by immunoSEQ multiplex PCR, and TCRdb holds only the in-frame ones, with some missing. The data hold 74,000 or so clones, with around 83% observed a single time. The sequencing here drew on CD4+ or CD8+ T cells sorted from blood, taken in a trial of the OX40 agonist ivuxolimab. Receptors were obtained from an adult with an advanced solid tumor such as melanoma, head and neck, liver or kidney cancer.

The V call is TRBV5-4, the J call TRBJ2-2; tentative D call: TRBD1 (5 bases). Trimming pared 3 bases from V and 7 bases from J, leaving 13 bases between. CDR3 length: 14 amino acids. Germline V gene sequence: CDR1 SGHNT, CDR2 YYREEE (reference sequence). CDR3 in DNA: TGTGCCAGCAGCTCAGGGATCGATGACGGGGAGCTGTTTTTT. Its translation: CASSSGIDDGELFF.

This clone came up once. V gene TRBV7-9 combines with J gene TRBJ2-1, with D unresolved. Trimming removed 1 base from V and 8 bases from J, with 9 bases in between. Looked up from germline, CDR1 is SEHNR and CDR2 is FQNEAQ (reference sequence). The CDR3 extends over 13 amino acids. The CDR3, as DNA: TGTGCCAGCAGCTTAGAGGGTAAGGATGAGCAGTTCTTC. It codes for CASSLEGKDEQFF.